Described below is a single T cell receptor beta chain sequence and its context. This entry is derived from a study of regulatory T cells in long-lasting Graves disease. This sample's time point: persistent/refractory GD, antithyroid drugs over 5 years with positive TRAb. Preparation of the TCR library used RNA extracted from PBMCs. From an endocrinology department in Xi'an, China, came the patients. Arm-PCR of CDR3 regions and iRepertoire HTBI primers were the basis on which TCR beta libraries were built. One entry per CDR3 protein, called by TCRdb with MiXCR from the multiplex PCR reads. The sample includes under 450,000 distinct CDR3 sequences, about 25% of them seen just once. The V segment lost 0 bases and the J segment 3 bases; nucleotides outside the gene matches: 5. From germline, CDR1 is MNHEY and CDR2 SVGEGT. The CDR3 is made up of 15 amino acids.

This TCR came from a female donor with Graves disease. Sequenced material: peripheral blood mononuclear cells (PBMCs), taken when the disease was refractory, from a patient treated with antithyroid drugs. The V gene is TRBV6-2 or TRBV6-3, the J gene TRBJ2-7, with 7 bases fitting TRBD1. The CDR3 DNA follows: TGTGCCAGCAGTTACTCGGGGACAGCTAACTACGAGCAGTACTTC. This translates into CASSYSGTANYEQYF.